This entry features one T cell receptor (beta chain) sequence. The data were obtained in a study of shared clonotypes between healthy human individuals. The V end was cut by 0 bases, the J end by 8 bases, with 20 bases between. Germline V gene lookup returns CDR1 SGHNT and CDR2 YYREEE (reference sequence). The CDR3 has 16 residues. Researchers divided each subset's genomic DNA evenly across several immunoSEQ plates. Data came from immunoSEQ multiplex PCR; TCRdb stores just in-frame clones and leaves some out. The repertoire holds 650,000 to 800,000 clones, 92% seen once, with approximately 25% in the top ten. Naive CD8 cells, CD45RO-negative and positively selected for CCR7, excluded terminally differentiated effector memory CD45RA+ cells.

This TCR was recovered from a man younger than 45 in good health. Input material: naive CD8+ T cells sorted from blood. The chain is built from TRBV5-4 and TRBJ1-2; D gene uncertain. CDR3 in DNA: TGTGCCAGCAGCTTGGAATCCACGGTTCCTACGGGAGGCTACACCTTC. This sequence encodes CASSLESTVPTGGYTF. The whole variable domain, filled in from reference TRBV5-4 and TRBJ1-2, reads ETGVTQSPTHLIKTRGQQVTLRCSSQSGHNTVSWYQQALGQGPQFIFQYYREEENGRGNFPPRFSGLQFPNYSSELNVNALELDDSALYLCASSLESTVPTGGYTFGSGTRLTVV.